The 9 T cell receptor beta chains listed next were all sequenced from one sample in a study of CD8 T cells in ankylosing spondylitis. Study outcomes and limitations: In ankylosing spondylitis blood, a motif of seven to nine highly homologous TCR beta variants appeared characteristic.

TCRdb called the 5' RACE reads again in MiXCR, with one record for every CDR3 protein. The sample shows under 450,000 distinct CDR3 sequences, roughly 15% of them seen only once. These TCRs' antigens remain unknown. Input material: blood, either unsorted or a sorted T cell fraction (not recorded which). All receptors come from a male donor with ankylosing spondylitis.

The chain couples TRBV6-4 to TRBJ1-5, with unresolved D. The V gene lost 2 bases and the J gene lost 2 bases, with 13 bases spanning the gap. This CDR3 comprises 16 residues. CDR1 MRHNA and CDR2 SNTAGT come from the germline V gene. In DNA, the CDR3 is TGTGCCAGCAGTGACCCGTATCCTGAGGGCAATCAGCCCCAGCATTTT. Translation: CASSDPYPEGNQPQHF.

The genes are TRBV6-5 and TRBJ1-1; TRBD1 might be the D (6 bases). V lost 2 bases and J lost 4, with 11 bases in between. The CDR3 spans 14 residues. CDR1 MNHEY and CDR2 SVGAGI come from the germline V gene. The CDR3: CASSYTGAPTEAFF. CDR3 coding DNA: TGTGCCAGCAGTTACACGGGGGCGCCCACTGAAGCTTTCTTT.

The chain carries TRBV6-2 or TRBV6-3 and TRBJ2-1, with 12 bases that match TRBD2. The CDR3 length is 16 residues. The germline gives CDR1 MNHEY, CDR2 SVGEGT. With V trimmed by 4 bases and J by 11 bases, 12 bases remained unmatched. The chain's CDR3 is CASSSRLAGEEGQQFF. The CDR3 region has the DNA TGTGCCAGCAGTTCCCGACTAGCGGGAGAGGAAGGGCAGCAGTTCTTC.

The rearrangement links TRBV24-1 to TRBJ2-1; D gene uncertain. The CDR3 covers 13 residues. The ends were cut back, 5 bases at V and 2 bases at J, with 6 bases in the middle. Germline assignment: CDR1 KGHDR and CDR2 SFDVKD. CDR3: CATSADPYNEQFF. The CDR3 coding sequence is TGTGCCACCAGTGCAGATCCCTACAATGAGCAGTTCTTC.

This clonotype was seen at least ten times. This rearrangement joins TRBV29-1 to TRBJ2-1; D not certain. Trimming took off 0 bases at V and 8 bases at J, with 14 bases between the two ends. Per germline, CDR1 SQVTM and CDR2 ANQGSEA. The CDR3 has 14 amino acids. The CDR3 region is CSVEDNGPRHEQFF. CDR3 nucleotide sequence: TGCAGCGTTGAAGATAATGGACCCCGTCATGAGCAGTTCTTC.

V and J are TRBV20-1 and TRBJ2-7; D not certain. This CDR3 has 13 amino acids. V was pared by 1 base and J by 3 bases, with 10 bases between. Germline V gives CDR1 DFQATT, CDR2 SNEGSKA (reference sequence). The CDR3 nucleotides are TGCAGTGCTAGAGCAGTAGCAGGCTACGAGCAGTACTTC. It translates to CSARAVAGYEQYF.

In DNA, the CDR3 is TGCGCCAGCAGCTTGCGGGCGGGGGATGAGACCCAGTACTTC. As protein: CASSLRAGDETQYF. The chain carries TRBV5-1 and TRBJ2-5; 7 positions match TRBD2. CDR3 length equals 14 residues. Looked up from germline, CDR1 is SGHRS and CDR2 is YFSETQ. The V segment lost 1 base and the J segment 5 bases; nucleotides outside the gene matches: 5.

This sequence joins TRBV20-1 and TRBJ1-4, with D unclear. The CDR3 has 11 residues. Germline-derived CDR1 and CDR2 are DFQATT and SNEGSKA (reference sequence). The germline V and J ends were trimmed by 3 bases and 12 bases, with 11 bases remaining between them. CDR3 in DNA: TGCAGTGCTAGTAAGGAGAAGGAACTGTTTTTT. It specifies CSASKEKELFF.

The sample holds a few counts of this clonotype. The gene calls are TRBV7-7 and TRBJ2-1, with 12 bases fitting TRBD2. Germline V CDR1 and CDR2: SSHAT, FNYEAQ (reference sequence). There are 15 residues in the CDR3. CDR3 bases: TGTGCTAGCGCGAAGGGACTAGCGGGTCACAATGAGCAGTTCTTC. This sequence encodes CASAKGLAGHNEQFF. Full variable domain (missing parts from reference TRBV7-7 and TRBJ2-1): GAGVSQSPRYKVTKRGQDVTLRCDPISSHATLYWYQQALGQGPEFLTYFNYEAQPDKSGLPSDRFSAERPEGSISTLTIQRTEQRDSAMYRCASAKGLAGHNEQFFGPGTRLTVL.